What follows are 5 T cell receptor beta chains derived from one specimen sequenced in a study of blood T cell repertoires in COVID-19. Sequencing used immunoSEQ multiplex PCR; TCRdb keeps in-frame clones, though not all of them. The table lists roughly 110,000 clones, about 80% of them singletons. The sample taken for sequencing was peripheral blood. The receptors derive from a man aged 65-85 years with acute or convalescent COVID-19.

The chain joins TRBV27 to TRBJ1-5, with no clear D. Germline CDR1 is MNHEY and CDR2 is SMNVEV (reference sequence). V was pared by 4 bases and J by 4 bases, with 11 bases between. This CDR3 has 14 residues. CDR3 in amino acids: CASSYSTGNQPQHF. CDR3 DNA: TGTGCCAGCAGTTACTCGACGGGGAATCAGCCCCAGCATTTT.

The chain links TRBV7-9 to TRBJ1-1; no reliable D call. The length of the CDR3 is 13 residues. Deletions cut 3 bases from V and 2 bases from J, with 7 bases between. CDR1 and CDR2 (germline): SEHNR, FQNEAQ (reference sequence). The chain's CDR3 is CASSFTENTEAFF. The CDR3 nucleotides read TGTGCCAGCAGCTTTACAGAAAACACTGAAGCTTTCTTT.

This chain connects TRBV11-2 to TRBJ2-1, with 10 positions matching TRBD2. There are 15 residues in the CDR3. The V gene's germline CDR1 is SGHAT and CDR2 FQNNGV. With 3 bases clipped from V and 10 bases from J, the junction kept 9 bases outside the gene matches. The CDR3 reads CASSFLAGVFYEQFF. CDR3 nucleotides: TGTGCCAGCAGCTTTCTAGCGGGGGTGTTTTACGAGCAGTTCTTC.

This clone was recorded only once. This rearrangement joins TRBV3-1 (or the pseudogene TRBV3-2) to TRBJ2-7, with D possibly matching TRBD1 (5 bases). CDR3 size: 15 residues. Trimming removed 0 bases at V and 0 bases at J, with 9 bases between. Germline V CDR1 and CDR2: LGHDT, YNNKEL (reference sequence). CDR3 in amino acids: CASSQDSRASYEQYF. In DNA, the CDR3 is TGTGCCAGCAGCCAAGATTCCAGGGCCTCCTACGAGCAGTACTTC.

The V gene is TRBV6-5, the J gene TRBJ1-1; 7 positions match TRBD1. Germline V CDR1 and CDR2: MNHEY, SVGAGI. The V gene end was trimmed by 6 bases and the J gene end by 1 base; junction bases not matched to a gene: 8. CDR3 length: 15 amino acids. The CDR3 protein is CASREGAGGNTEAFF. As DNA, the CDR3 is TGTGCCAGCAGAGAGGGGGCCGGGGGGAACACTGAAGCTTTCTTT.